The 2 T cell receptor beta chains below were found in one sample sequenced in a study of immune cell composition in non-small cell lung cancer (dated by TCRdb to about 2017). The library was built by means of the immunoSEQ multiplex PCR assay. Imported from immuneACCESS, the table was reduced by TCRdb to in-frame sequences with V and J called. These copies leave out some clones; in studies compared against another copy, an unresolved V gene accounts for under half, and the cause of the remainder is not known. The sample records some 9,200 clones, 76% of which are singletons. The top ten constitute roughly 9.9% of the sample. Sample: lung tumor tissue. The receptors originated from a human donor with non-small cell lung cancer.

The rearrangement joins TRBV5-1 to TRBJ2-1; TRBD2 is a possible D gene (6 bases). This CDR3 has 14 amino acids. Trimming took 4 bases from V and 8 from J, leaving 16 bases between them. From germline, CDR1 is SGHRS and CDR2 YFSETQ. Here the CDR3 DNA reads TGCGCCAGCAGCCCAGCGGGCCCGCGGGATGAGCAGTTCTTC. This gives the protein CASSPAGPRDEQFF. Using reference TRBV5-1 and TRBJ2-1 for the parts outside the CDR3, the full variable domain is KAGVTQTPRYLIKTRGQQVTLSCSPISGHRSVSWYQQTPGQGLQFLFEYFSETQRNKGNFPGRFSGRQFSNSRSEMNVSTLELGDSALYLCASSPAGPRDEQFFGPGTRLTVL.

This chain joins TRBV7-6 and TRBJ2-1; TRBD2 aligns across 8 bases. The CDR3 extends over 16 amino acids. The trim removed 3 bases at V and 9 bases at J, leaving 13 bases unmatched. The germline V gene has CDR1 SGHVS and CDR2 FNYEAQ. CDR3 in DNA: TGTGCCAGCAGCTTGGGTGCACGGGGGGGCCTTAGTGAGCAGTTCTTC. It codes for CASSLGARGGLSEQFF.